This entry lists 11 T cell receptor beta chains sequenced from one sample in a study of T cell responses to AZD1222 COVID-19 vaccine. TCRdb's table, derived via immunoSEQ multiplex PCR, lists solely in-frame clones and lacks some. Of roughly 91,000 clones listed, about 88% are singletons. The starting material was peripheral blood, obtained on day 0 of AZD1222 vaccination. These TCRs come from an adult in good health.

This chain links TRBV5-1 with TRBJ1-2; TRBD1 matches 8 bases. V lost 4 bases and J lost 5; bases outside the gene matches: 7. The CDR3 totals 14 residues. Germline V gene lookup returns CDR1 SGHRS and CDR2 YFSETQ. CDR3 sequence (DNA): TGCGCCAGCAGCGAGGCAGGGGGCCGGTATGGCTACACCTTC. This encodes CASSEAGGRYGYTF.

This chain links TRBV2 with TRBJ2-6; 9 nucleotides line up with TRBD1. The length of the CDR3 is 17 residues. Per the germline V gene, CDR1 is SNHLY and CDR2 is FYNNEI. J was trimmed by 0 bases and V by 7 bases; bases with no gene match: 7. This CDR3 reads CASTRQGVGSGANVLTF. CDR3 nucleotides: TGTGCCAGCACCCGACAGGGGGTAGGCTCTGGGGCCAACGTCCTGACTTTC. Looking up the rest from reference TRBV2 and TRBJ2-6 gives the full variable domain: EPEVTQTPSHQVTQMGQEVILRCVPISNHLYFYWYRQILGQKVEFLVSFYNNEISEKSEIFDDQFSVERPDGSNFTLKIRSTKLEDSAMYFCASTRQGVGSGANVLTFGAGSRLTVL.

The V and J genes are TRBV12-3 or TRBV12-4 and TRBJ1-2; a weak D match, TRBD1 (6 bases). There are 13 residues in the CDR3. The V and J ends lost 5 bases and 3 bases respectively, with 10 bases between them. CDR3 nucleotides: TGTGCCAGCAGTAAACGGACAGACTATGGCTACACCTTC. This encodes CASSKRTDYGYTF.

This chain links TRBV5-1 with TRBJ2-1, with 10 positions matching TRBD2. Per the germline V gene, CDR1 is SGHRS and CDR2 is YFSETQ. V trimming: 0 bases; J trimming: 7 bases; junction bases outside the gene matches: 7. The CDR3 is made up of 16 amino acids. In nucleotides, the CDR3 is TGCGCCAGCAGCTTGGAGGCTAGCGGGAGTCGGAATGAGCAGTTCTTC. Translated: CASSLEASGSRNEQFF. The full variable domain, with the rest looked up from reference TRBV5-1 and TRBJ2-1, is KAGVTQTPRYLIKTRGQQVTLSCSPISGHRSVSWYQQTPGQGLQFLFEYFSETQRNKGNFPGRFSGRQFSNSRSEMNVSTLELGDSALYLCASSLEASGSRNEQFFGPGTRLTVL.

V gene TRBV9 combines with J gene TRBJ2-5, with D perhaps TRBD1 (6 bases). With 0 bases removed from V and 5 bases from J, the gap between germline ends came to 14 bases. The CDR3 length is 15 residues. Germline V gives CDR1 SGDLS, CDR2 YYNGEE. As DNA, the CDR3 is TGTGCCAGCAGCGTAGGGACAGACCTCCGGGAGACCCAGTACTTC. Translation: CASSVGTDLRETQYF.

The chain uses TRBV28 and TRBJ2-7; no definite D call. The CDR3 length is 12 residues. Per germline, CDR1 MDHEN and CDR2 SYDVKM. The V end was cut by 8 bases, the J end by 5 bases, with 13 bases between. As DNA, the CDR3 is TGTGCCAGCGAGAGAACCCCCGACGAGCAGTACTTC. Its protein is CASERTPDEQYF.

In nucleotides, the CDR3 is TGTGCCAGCAGCGACCACAAAACTGAAGCTTTCTTT. Encoded protein: CASSDHKTEAFF. The J gene is TRBJ1-1, the V gene TRBV7-9; D call uncertain. CDR1 and CDR2 from the germline V gene are SEHNR and FQNEAQ (reference sequence). Trimming removed 5 bases from V and 5 bases from J, with 9 bases in between. The CDR3 consists of 12 residues.

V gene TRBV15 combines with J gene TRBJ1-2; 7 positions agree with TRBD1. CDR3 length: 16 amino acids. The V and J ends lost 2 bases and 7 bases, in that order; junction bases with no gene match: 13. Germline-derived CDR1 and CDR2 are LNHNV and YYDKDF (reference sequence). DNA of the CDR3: TGTGCCACCAGCAGATCTAGGGGGCCGGAGTCTGCTGGCTACACCTTC. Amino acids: CATSRSRGPESAGYTF.

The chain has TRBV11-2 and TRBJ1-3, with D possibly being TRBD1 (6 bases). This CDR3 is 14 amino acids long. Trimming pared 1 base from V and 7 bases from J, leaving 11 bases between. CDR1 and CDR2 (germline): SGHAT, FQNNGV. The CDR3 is CASSLADSRNTIYF. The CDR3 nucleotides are TGTGCCAGCAGCTTAGCGGACAGTCGGAACACCATATATTTT.

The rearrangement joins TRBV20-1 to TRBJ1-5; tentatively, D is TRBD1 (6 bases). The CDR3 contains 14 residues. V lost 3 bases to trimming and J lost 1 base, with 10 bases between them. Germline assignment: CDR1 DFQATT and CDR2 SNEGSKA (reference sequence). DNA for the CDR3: TGCAGTGCTAGTAGGGGGACGAGCAATCAGCCCCAGCATTTT. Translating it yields CSASRGTSNQPQHF.

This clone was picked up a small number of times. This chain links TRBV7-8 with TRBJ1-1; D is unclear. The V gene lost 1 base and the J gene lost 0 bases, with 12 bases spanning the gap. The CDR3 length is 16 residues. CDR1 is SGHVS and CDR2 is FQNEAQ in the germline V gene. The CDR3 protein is CASSLVVRTMNTEAFF. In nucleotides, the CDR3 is TGTGCCAGCAGCTTAGTTGTACGGACTATGAACACTGAAGCTTTCTTT.